The subject of this entry is one T cell receptor (beta chain). These data come from a study of technical replicates of blood from a handful of donors. V gave up 5 bases and J gave up 2 bases; unmatched junction bases: 5. The V gene's germline CDR1 is MNHEY and CDR2 SVGAGI. The length of the CDR3 is 14 residues. The assay was immunoSEQ multiplex PCR, and TCRdb's table has in-frame clones only and misses some. The profile covers 74,000 or so clones, with just over 90% appearing a single time and 0.27% taken by the ten largest. This sequence was found in a human donor in good health. This chain uses TRBV6-5 with TRBJ2-5; 7 nucleotides line up with TRBD1. The sequenced sample consisted of T cells isolated from PBMCs. The CDR3 protein is CASSHRGGQETQYF. CDR3 in DNA: TGTGCCAGCAGTCACAGGGGTGGGCAAGAGACCCAGTACTTC.